This T cell receptor beta chain was sequenced during a study of T cell repertoires in cytomegalovirus infection. About this clonotype: Antigen: not known.

Germline V lookup: CDR1 KGHSH, CDR2 LQKENI. The CDR3 runs to 16 residues. Trimming stripped 3 bases from V and 4 bases from J, with 18 bases between. Using its own MiXCR run on the reads, TCRdb lists one record per CDR3 protein. The sample includes under 850,000 distinct CDR3 sequences, about a third of them seen just once. Findings and limits, study-wide: The study found HLA-C-restricted CMV-specific TCR beta clonotypes dominating the ex vivo response. Frequencies of public TCR beta families were cumulated, and this identified carriers of CMV plus the relevant HLA.

The V call is TRBV18, the J call TRBJ1-1; tentative D call: TRBD1 (5 bases). The sequenced material came from PBMCs. The receptor was derived from a human donor in good health (CMV status not recorded). Some clones in this sample may be carry-over from other donors' samples. This CDR3 is CASSPPRGTSGTEAFF. The DNA for the CDR3 is TGTGCCAGCTCACCCCCTAGGGGCACCAGTGGCACTGAAGCTTTCTTT.